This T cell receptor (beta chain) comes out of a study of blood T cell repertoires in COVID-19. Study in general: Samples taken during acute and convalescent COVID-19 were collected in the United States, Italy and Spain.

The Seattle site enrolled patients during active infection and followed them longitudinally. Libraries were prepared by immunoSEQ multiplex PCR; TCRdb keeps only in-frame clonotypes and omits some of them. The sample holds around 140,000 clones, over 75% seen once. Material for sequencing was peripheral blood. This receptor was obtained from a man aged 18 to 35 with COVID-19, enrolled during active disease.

The CDR3 coding sequence is TGTGCCAGCAGCTACCGGGACAGGGTATCCTACGAGCAGTACTTC. It is translated as CASSYRDRVSYEQYF. V usage is TRBV13 and J usage is TRBJ2-7, with 9 bases lining up with TRBD1. In germline, CDR1 is PRHDT, CDR2 FYEKMQ (reference sequence). V lost 4 bases to trimming and J lost 1 base; unmatched junction nucleotides: 5. The CDR3 consists of 15 residues.